This TCR beta chain was documented in a study of cytomegalovirus exposure and HLA in healthy donors. The CDR3 spans 14 residues. Germline V gene lookup returns CDR1 SNHLY and CDR2 FYNNEI. After removal of 4 bases from V and 5 bases from J, the junction contained 5 bases not matched to a gene. A remark on this clone: Its antigen remains unknown.

Whole-study findings and limits: Within the data, a cluster of highly shared sequence variants was likely a sequencing artifact. A reported reduction in N-insertions relative to the roughly 610-donor mean was seen in an Asian-associated ancestry cluster in a later analysis.

The PCR ran on 60 Vbeta and 13 Jbeta primers. Repertoires were generated with immunoSEQ multiplex PCR, while TCRdb's copy carries only in-frame clones and drops some. The repertoire consists of over 150,000 clones, with approximately 80% occurring once and the leading ten covering about a tenth. Sequenced: PBMCs. The TCR comes from a man between 18 and 35 years old in good health and CMV-seropositive. The chain carries TRBV2 and TRBJ1-5; TRBD1 aligns across 7 bases. CDR3 in DNA: TGTGCCAGCAGTGTCAACAGGGGCTATCAGCCCCAGCATTTT. This encodes CASSVNRGYQPQHF.